This T cell receptor beta chain was recorded in a study of T cell clusters in autoimmune cytopenias. CDR3 size: 13 residues. In germline, CDR1 is SQVTM, CDR2 ANQGSEA. This clonotype counts as medium-sized (0.01 to 0.1%) by frequency. One tube held mixed TRB-A and TRB-B primer pools for touch-down PCR. TCRdb reprocessed the multiplex PCR reads, keeping one entry per CDR3 protein, no DNA. The sample totals approximately 16,000 distinct CDR3 sequences. Some 39,000 genome equivalents of blood DNA were amplified for TRB. The same data also went into a second study, on T cell repertoires in aging, cancer and after chemotherapy.

The sequenced sample consisted of peripheral blood. The chain carries TRBV29-1 and TRBJ2-1; the TCRdb call, TRBD2, lacks DNA for checking. This clonotype originated in a human donor in good health. This CDR3 reads CSVGQRSYNEQFF.